The 23 T cell receptor beta chains given below trace back to one sample, sequenced in a study of identical twins. Each CDR3 protein is one row after TCRdb ran MiXCR on the 5' RACE reads. In the table there are a few hundred thousand distinct CDR3 sequences, 7% to 9.5% of which are singletons. The material sequenced was naive T cells sorted from blood. These receptors were obtained from a woman in her fifties or sixties in good health.

This chain joins TRBV7-9 and TRBJ1-1, with D perhaps TRBD1 (5 bases). Germline values: CDR1 SEHNR, CDR2 FQNEAQ (reference sequence). The CDR3 consists of 12 residues. Trimming removed 4 bases from V and 8 bases from J, with 11 bases in between. The CDR3 sequence: CASSSPGEEAFF. The CDR3 DNA is TGTGCCAGCAGCTCCCCGGGGGAAGAAGCTTTCTTT.

The V and J genes are TRBV29-1 and TRBJ2-3; a possible D gene is TRBD1 (5 bases). In germline, CDR1 is SQVTM, CDR2 ANQGSEA. The CDR3 is 13 residues long. With 1 base removed from V and 3 bases from J, the gap between germline ends came to 8 bases. The CDR3 loop reads CSVEGRVTDTQYF. DNA for the CDR3: TGCAGCGTTGAAGGCAGGGTAACAGATACGCAGTATTTT.

This clonotype was counted between two and nine times. V gene TRBV27 combines with J gene TRBJ2-1; TRBD2 matches 13 bases. This CDR3 spans 15 amino acids. In germline, CDR1 is MNHEY, CDR2 SMNVEV (reference sequence). With 9 bases clipped from V and 8 bases from J, the junction kept 10 bases outside the gene matches. CDR3: CASQLAGGSMDEQFF. Here the CDR3 DNA reads TGTGCCAGTCAACTAGCGGGAGGGTCAATGGATGAGCAGTTCTTC.

The gene calls are TRBV7-3 and TRBJ2-1; 9 bases match TRBD1. Germline V gene data show CDR1 as SGHTA and CDR2 as FQGTGA. Trimming removed 4 bases from V and 8 bases from J; junction bases left unmatched: 6. This CDR3 is 14 amino acids long. CDR3 DNA sequence: TGTGCCAGCAGCTCCCGGGACAGGGCTGATGAGCAGTTCTTC. Protein sequence: CASSSRDRADEQFF. Supplemented by reference TRBV7-3 and TRBJ2-1, the full variable domain reads GAGVSQTPSNKVTEKGKYVELRCDPISGHTALYWYRQSLGQGPEFLIYFQGTGAADDSGLPNDRFFAVRPEGSVSTLKIQRTERGDSAVYLCASSSRDRADEQFFGPGTRLTVL.

The chain employs TRBV7-6 and TRBJ2-1; 14 nucleotides agree with TRBD2. Trimming at V came to 5 bases and at J to 7 bases, leaving 7 bases not matched to a gene. CDR1 is SGHVS, CDR2 FNYEAQ, per germline. The CDR3 covers 16 residues. The CDR3 spells CASSEGLAGAGNEQFF. The DNA for the CDR3 is TGTGCCAGCAGCGAGGGACTAGCGGGAGCTGGGAATGAGCAGTTCTTC. Filled out from reference TRBV7-6 and TRBJ2-1, the complete variable domain reads GAGVSQSPRYKVTKRGQDVALRCDPISGHVSLYWYRQALGQGPEFLTYFNYEAQQDKSGLPNDRFSAERPEGSISTLTIQRTEQRDSAMYRCASSEGLAGAGNEQFFGPGTRLTVL.

This chain connects TRBV7-2 to TRBJ2-3, with D possibly matching TRBD2 (6 bases). Trimming removed 1 base from V and 11 bases from J, with 10 bases in between. Per germline, CDR1 SGHTA and CDR2 FQGNSA. The CDR3 is made up of 12 amino acids. The DNA for the CDR3 is TGTGCCAGCAGCTTAGAGGACTACAAGCAGTATTTT. Encoded protein: CASSLEDYKQYF.

The chain links TRBV30 to TRBJ1-1, with a possible D match to TRBD1 (5 bases). The CDR3 is made up of 13 amino acids. The V and J ends lost 1 base and 3 bases respectively, with 9 bases between them. Germline V CDR1 and CDR2: GTSNPN, SVGIG (reference sequence). CDR3 sequence: CAWSAGFDTEAFF. The CDR3 DNA reads TGTGCCTGGAGTGCAGGGTTCGACACTGAAGCTTTCTTT.

This clonotype was picked up a small number of times. The chain uses TRBV29-1 and TRBJ1-1; D is possibly TRBD1 (6 bases). This CDR3 has 13 amino acids. Deletions cut 4 bases from V and 5 bases from J, with 14 bases between. Germline V lookup: CDR1 SQVTM, CDR2 ANQGSEA. CDR3 amino acids: CSVVRGAGTEAFF. The CDR3 DNA sequence: TGCAGCGTTGTAAGGGGGGCAGGTACTGAAGCTTTCTTT.

This clonotype was seen at least ten times. The chain carries TRBV7-8 and TRBJ1-4; D gene ambiguous. Germline loops: CDR1 SGHVS, CDR2 FQNEAQ. The V end lost 4 bases, the J end lost 4 bases, and 10 bases lay between the germline ends. The CDR3 contains 14 residues. The CDR3 loop reads CASSSDGDNEKLFF. In DNA, the CDR3 is TGTGCCAGCAGCTCTGACGGTGATAATGAAAAACTGTTTTTT.

This clonotype was picked up a small number of times. CDR3 bases: TGTGCCATCAGTGAGGGCACAATCACTACAGATACGCAGTATTTT. Protein: CAISEGTITTDTQYF. The J gene is TRBJ2-3, the V gene TRBV10-3; D is unresolved. The CDR3 loop spans 15 amino acids. From germline, CDR1 is ENHRY and CDR2 SYGVKD. V gave up 2 bases and J gave up 3 bases, with 12 bases separating them.

V is TRBV11-3 and J is TRBJ2-3, with D unresolved. CDR3 size: 12 residues. In germline, CDR1 is SGHNT, CDR2 YENEEA. V lost 3 bases and J lost 7, with 8 bases in between. In nucleotides, the CDR3 is TGTGCCAGCAGCTTTGGTGAGAATACGCAGTATTTT. Encoded protein: CASSFGENTQYF.

V is TRBV7-7 and J is TRBJ1-1; no definite D call. V lost 1 base and J 3 bases, leaving 6 bases between the germline ends. This CDR3 has 13 amino acids. Germline CDR1 and CDR2: SSHAT and FNYEAQ (reference sequence). CDR3 in amino acids: CASSLEEYTEAFF. The CDR3, as DNA: TGTGCCAGCAGCTTAGAAGAGTACACTGAAGCTTTCTTT.

The genes are TRBV18 and TRBJ1-5, with D hard to call. V lost 2 bases and J lost 4, with 6 bases in between. Germline V gene lookup returns CDR1 KGHSH and CDR2 LQKENI. There are 13 residues in the CDR3. CDR3 sequence reads: CASSPVENQPQHF. The CDR3 DNA reads TGTGCCAGCTCACCAGTGGAGAATCAGCCCCAGCATTTT.

This clonotype was found many times. The chain has TRBV6-5 and TRBJ2-1; no definite D call. V shed 0 bases and J shed 3 bases, with 12 bases lying between them. CDR3 length equals 16 residues. The germline V gene has CDR1 MNHEY and CDR2 SVGAGI. CDR3: CASSYSIPENYNEQFF. The CDR3 DNA is TGTGCCAGCAGTTACTCAATCCCAGAAAACTACAATGAGCAGTTCTTC.

V gene TRBV3-1 combines with J gene TRBJ2-1; TRBD2 might be the D (6 bases). V gave up 1 base and J gave up 6 bases, with 13 bases separating them. The CDR3 sequence is 15 residues long. Looked up from germline, CDR1 is LGHDT and CDR2 is YNNKEL (reference sequence). Here the CDR3 reads CASSQGGGYPNEQFF. The CDR3 DNA follows: TGTGCCAGCAGCCAAGGGGGAGGATACCCCAATGAGCAGTTCTTC.

This clonotype was counted ten times or more. The J gene is TRBJ1-5, the V gene TRBV2; D remains ambiguous. CDR3 length equals 12 residues. Germline V lookup: CDR1 SNHLY, CDR2 FYNNEI. V gave up 2 bases and J gave up 7 bases, with 6 bases separating them. CDR3 residues: CASSESFQPQHF. In DNA form, the CDR3 reads TGTGCCAGCAGTGAAAGTTTCCAGCCCCAGCATTTT.

The chain uses TRBV20-1 and TRBJ1-6; D is possibly TRBD1 (5 bases). The CDR3 consists of 13 residues. Deletions cut 0 bases from V and 6 bases from J, with 6 bases between. From germline, CDR1 is DFQATT and CDR2 SNEGSKA (reference sequence). CDR3 residues: CSARDRANSPLHF. The CDR3 DNA sequence: TGCAGTGCTAGAGACAGGGCTAATTCACCCCTCCACTTT.

The chain recombines TRBV12-3 or TRBV12-4 with TRBJ2-5; 8 bases align to TRBD1. This CDR3 comprises 15 residues. Trimming removed 3 bases from V and 0 bases from J; junction bases left unmatched: 3. The chain's CDR3 is CASSLLRGHQETQYF. DNA for the CDR3: TGTGCCAGCAGTTTGCTCAGGGGGCACCAAGAGACCCAGTACTTC.

In this sample, this clonotype turned up a few times. The chain combines TRBV6-5 with TRBJ2-1, with D maybe TRBD2 (6 bases). The germline V gene encodes CDR1 MNHEY and CDR2 SVGAGI. Trimming left V 0 bases short and J 4 bases short, with 10 bases between. The CDR3 covers 15 residues. The CDR3 nucleotides are TGTGCCAGCAGTTACTCTGGCGGGGCATACAATGAGCAGTTCTTC. It translates to CASSYSGGAYNEQFF.

This clonotype has ten or more counts. The chain carries TRBV5-1 and TRBJ2-3; the D gene is possibly TRBD2 (5 bases). Trimming shortened V by 1 base and J by 3 bases, and 6 bases separated the two germline ends. There are 13 residues in the CDR3. Germline V gene data show CDR1 as SGHRS and CDR2 as YFSETQ. The CDR3 coding sequence is TGCGCCAGCAGCTTGACTAGGACAGATACGCAGTATTTT. This encodes CASSLTRTDTQYF.

This clonotype was detected only a few times. The chain recombines TRBV4-1 with TRBJ2-1, with 8 nucleotides matching TRBD1. Unmatched junction bases numbered 3, after V lost 0 bases and J lost 11 bases. CDR1 and CDR2 (germline): MGHRA, YSYEKL. The CDR3 runs to 13 residues. The CDR3: CASSQDRQGQQFF. The DNA for the CDR3 is TGCGCCAGCAGCCAAGATAGACAGGGGCAGCAGTTCTTC.

This rearrangement joins TRBV5-5 to TRBJ2-1; TRBD2 agrees at 10 bases. The CDR3 length is 15 residues. V lost 0 bases to trimming and J lost 8 bases; unmatched junction nucleotides: 5. Germline loops: CDR1 SGHKS, CDR2 YYEKEE (reference sequence). The CDR3 bases are TGTGCCAGCAGCTTGGCGGCTAGCGGGAGATATGAGCAGTTCTTC. Translating gives CASSLAASGRYEQFF.

This clonotype showed up just a few times. The gene calls are TRBV6-5 and TRBJ1-1, with 7 bases lining up with TRBD1. CDR3 length: 16 residues. V lost 0 bases, J lost 1 base, and 5 bases stayed unmatched. The V gene's germline CDR1 is MNHEY and CDR2 SVGAGI. The CDR3, as DNA: TGTGCCAGCAGTTACTCCCGACAGGGTTCGAACACTGAAGCTTTCTTT. This translates into CASSYSRQGSNTEAFF.